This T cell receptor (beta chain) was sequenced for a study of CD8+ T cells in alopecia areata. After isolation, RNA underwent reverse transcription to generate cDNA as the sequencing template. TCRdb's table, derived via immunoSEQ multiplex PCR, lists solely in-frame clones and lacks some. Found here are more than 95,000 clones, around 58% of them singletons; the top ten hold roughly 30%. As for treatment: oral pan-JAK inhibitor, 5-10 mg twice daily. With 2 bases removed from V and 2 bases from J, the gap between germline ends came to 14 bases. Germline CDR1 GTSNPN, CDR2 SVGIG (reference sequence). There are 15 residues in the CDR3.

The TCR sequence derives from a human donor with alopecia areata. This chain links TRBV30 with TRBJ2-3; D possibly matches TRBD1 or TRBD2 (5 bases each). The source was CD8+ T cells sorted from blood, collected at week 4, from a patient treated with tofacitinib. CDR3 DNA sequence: TGTGCCTGGAGTAACGGGGCAGGTCTCACAGATACGCAGTATTTT. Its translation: CAWSNGAGLTDTQYF.